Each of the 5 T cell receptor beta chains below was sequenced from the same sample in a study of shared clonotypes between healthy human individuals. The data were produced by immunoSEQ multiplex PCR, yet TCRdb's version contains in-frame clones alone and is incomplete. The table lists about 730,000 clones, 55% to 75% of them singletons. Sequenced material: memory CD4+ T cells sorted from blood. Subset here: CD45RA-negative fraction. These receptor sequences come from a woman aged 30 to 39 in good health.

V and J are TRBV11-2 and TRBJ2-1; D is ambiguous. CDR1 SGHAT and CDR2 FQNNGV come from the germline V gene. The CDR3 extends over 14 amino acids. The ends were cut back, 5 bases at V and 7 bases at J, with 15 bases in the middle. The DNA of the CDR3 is TGTGCCAGCAGCCTTGGGCTAGAAGGAAATGAGCAGTTCTTC. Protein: CASSLGLEGNEQFF.

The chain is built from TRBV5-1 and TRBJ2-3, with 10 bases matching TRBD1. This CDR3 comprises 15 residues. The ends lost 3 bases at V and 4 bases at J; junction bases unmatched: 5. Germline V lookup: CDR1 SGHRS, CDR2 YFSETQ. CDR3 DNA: TGCGCCAGCAGCTCCTCCGGGACAGGGGCAGATACGCAGTATTTT. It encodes CASSSSGTGADTQYF.

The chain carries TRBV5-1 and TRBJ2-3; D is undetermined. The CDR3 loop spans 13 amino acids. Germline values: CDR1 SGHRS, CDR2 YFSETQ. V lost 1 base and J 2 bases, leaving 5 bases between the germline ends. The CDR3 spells CASSLHDTDTQYF. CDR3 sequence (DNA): TGCGCCAGCAGCTTGCACGACACAGATACGCAGTATTTT.

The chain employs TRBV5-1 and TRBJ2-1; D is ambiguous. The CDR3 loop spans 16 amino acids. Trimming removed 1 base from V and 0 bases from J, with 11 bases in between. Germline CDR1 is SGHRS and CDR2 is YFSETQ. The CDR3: CASSLTTRSSYNEQFF. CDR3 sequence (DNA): TGCGCCAGCAGCTTGACGACCCGTAGCTCCTACAATGAGCAGTTCTTC. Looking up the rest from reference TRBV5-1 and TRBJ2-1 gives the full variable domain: KAGVTQTPRYLIKTRGQQVTLSCSPISGHRSVSWYQQTPGQGLQFLFEYFSETQRNKGNFPGRFSGRQFSNSRSEMNVSTLELGDSALYLCASSLTTRSSYNEQFFGPGTRLTVL.

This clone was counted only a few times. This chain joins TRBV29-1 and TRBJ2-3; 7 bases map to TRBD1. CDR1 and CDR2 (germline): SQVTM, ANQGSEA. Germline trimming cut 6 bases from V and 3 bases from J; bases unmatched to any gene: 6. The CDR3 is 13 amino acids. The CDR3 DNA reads TGCAGCGTGGAAACAGGGGCGACAGATACGCAGTATTTT. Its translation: CSVETGATDTQYF.